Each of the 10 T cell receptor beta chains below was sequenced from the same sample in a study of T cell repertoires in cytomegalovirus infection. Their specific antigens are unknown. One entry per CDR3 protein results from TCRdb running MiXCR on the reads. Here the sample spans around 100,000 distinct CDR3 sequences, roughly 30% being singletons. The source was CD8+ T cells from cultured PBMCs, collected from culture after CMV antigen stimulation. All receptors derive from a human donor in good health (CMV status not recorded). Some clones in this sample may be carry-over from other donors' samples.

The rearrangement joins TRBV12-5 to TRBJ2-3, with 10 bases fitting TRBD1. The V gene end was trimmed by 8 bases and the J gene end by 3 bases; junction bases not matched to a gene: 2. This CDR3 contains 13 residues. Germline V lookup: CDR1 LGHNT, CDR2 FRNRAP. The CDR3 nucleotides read TGTGCTAGTTTGGACAGGGGGACAGATACGCAGTATTTT. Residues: CASLDRGTDTQYF.

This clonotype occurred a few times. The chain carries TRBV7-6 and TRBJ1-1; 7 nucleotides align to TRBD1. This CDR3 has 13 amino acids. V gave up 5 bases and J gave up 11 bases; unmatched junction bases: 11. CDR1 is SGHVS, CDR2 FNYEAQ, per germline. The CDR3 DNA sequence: TGTGCCAGCAGCCTACAGGGGCCCTCCGGGGCTTTCTTT. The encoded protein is CASSLQGPSGAFF.

The CDR3: CASSGRADNSPLHF. CDR3 nucleotides: TGTGCCAGCTCGGGCAGGGCCGATAATTCACCCCTCCACTTT. This chain connects TRBV27 to TRBJ1-6; D possibly corresponds to TRBD1 (5 bases). V lost 8 bases and J lost 5, with 13 bases in between. The germline V gene encodes CDR1 MNHEY and CDR2 SMNVEV (reference sequence). This CDR3 is built from 14 residues.

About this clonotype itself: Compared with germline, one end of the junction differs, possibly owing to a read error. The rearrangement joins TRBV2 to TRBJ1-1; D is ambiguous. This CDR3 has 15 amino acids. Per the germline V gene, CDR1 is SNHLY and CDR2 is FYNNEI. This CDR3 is CASSKARGFVTEAFF. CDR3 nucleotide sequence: TGTGCCAGCAGTAAAGCACGTGGATTTGTAACTGAAGCTTTCTTT.

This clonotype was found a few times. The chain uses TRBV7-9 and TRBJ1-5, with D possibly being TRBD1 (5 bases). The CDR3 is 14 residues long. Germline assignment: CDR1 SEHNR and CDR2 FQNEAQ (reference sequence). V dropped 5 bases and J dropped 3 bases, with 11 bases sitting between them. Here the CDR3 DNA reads TGTGCCAGCAGCCAAGCGGGGGACAATCAGCCCCAGCATTTT. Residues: CASSQAGDNQPQHF.

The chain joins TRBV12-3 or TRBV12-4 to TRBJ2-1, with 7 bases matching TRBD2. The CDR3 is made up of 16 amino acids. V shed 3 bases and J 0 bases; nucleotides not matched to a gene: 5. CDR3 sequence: CASSFASGASYNEQFF. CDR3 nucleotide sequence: TGTGCCAGCAGTTTTGCTAGCGGTGCCTCCTACAATGAGCAGTTCTTC.

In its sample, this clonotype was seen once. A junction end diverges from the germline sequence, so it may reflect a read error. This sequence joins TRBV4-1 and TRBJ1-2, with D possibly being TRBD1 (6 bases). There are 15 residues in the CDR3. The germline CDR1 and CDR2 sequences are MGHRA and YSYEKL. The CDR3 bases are TGTGCCAGCAGCCAGTTCTTAGGGGGTAACTATGGCTACACCTTC. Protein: CASSQFLGGNYGYTF.

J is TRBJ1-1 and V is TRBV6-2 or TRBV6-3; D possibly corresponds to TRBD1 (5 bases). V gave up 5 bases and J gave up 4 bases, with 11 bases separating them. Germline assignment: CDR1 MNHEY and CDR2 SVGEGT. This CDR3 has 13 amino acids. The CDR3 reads CASSPDGATEAFF. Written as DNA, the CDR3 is TGTGCCAGCAGTCCGGACGGGGCCACTGAAGCTTTCTTT.

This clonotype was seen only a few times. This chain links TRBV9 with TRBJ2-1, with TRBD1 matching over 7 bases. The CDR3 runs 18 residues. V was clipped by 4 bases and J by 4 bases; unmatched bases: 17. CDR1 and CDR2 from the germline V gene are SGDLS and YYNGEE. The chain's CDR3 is CASSSLRRGLPQYNEQFF. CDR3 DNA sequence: TGTGCCAGCAGCTCTCTCCGTAGGGGGCTCCCACAATACAATGAGCAGTTCTTC.

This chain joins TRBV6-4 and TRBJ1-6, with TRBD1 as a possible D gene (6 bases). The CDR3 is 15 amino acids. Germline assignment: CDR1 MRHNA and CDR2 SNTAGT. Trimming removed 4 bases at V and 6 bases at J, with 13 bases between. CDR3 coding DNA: TGTGCCAGCAGTGGTGGGACACGGGGTAATTCACCCCTCCACTTT. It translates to CASSGGTRGNSPLHF.